This TCR beta chain appears in the sequencing data of a study of response to subunit inactivated influenza vaccine. Regarding the study as a whole: Authors suggested each seasonal flu vaccination may recruit only limited numbers of new T cells.

Each CDR3 protein is one row after TCRdb ran MiXCR on the RT-PCR reads. Of more than 200,000 distinct CDR3 sequences detected, approximately 12% appear once; the ten largest clones hold 7.8%. Between the trimmed V and J ends, which lost 5 bases and 1 base, there was a span of 11 bases. The CDR3 sequence is 14 residues long. Germline CDR1 and CDR2: SEHNR and FQNEAQ (reference sequence). This clonotype came up a few times. The antigen is not known. The chain couples TRBV7-9 to TRBJ2-5, with D tentatively TRBD1 or TRBD2 (5 bases each). The sequence came from a man aged 45-65 years who received an inactivated influenza vaccine. This specimen was non-naive T cells sorted from PBMCs, taken around two weeks before vaccination. The CDR3 spells CASSRSGTQETQYF. The CDR3 coding sequence is TGTGCCAGCAGCCGGTCCGGGACCCAAGAGACCCAGTACTTC.